The present T cell receptor beta chain was sequenced within a study of shared clonotypes between healthy human individuals. In the study overall: Researchers assigned three CD4 naive, three CD4 memory, two CD8 naive and one CD8 memory plate to each donor.

This CDR3 is built from 15 residues. V lost 0 bases to trimming and J lost 7 bases, with 13 bases between them. CDR1 and CDR2 (germline): MNHEY, SVGAGI. Per sorted-subset replicate PCR, input was approximately 200 ng DNA, representing around 28,000 T cell genomes. Assay used: immunoSEQ multiplex PCR; TCRdb lists only in-frame clones, some missing. The table shows approximately 740,000 clones, with around 74% occurring only once. The sequencing sample was made of memory CD4+ T cells sorted from blood. Subset here: CD45RA-negative fraction. The receptor was isolated from a woman under 40 in good health. This chain joins TRBV6-5 and TRBJ1-5; maybe TRBD1 (6 bases). The CDR3 nucleotides read TGTGCCAGCAGTTACTCGGCCGGCCAGGGGCAGCCCCAGCATTTT. Translation: CASSYSAGQGQPQHF.